This TCR beta chain was identified during a study of early T cells in non-severe SARS-CoV-2 infection (dated by TCRdb to the early 2020s). Concerning the study at large: TCR sequencing used bulk RNA from unsorted whole blood, so alpha and beta chains could not be paired.

The study was a case-control design nested within a healthcare worker cohort in London, UK, with weekly nasopharyngeal swab PCR tests and blood sampling. Healthcare workers were recruited during the week of the UK lockdown, between 23 and 31 March 2020, and followed weekly for up to roughly 16 weeks. The paper as a whole reports these results and caveats: VDJdb matching was skewed toward anti-spike CD8 responses and likely underestimated virus-specific expansions, missing private and CD4 specificities.

In the germline V gene, CDR1 corresponds to MNHNS and CDR2 to SASEGT. V is reduced by 2 bases and J by 4 bases, leaving a spacing of 3 bases between them. Its CDR3 holds 11 amino acids, cysteine through phenylalanine. Only the CDR3 portion is preserved as DNA: 33 bases, with reading frame beginning at the first base. Comment on this clonotype: No antigen is known for it. The record has no base qualities; no much larger clone is one base away.

Library creation used 5' RACE. This sample was sequenced with a NextSeq 500. The TCR library protocol attached unique molecular identifiers to individual cDNA molecules to correct for sequencing error and PCR bias. TCR alpha and beta chains were both sequenced, and the abundances of alpha and beta sequences in each sample were closely correlated with each other. The paper's data handling went like this. Decombinator V4 was used to perform V gene, J gene and CDR3 annotation of TCR sequences. Expanded TCRs were defined as changing significantly between any two time points under a Poisson model with p below 0.0001. TCR abundances were normalised to the total number of TCRs sequenced per sample and expressed as counts per million. TRAV1-2 paired with TRAJ12, TRAJ20 or TRAJ33 defined MAIT TCRs, while TRAV10 paired with TRAJ18 defined iNKT TCRs. VDJdb, accessed 1 November 2021, was searched for CMV, EBV and SARS-CoV-2 annotated TCRs, with TCRs annotated for multiple antigens excluded. TCRdb trimmed public reads at Q25 via fastp, called clones via MiXCR and kept in-frame beta chains. Each entry merges the rows of one CDR3 protein and shows their most common DNA and genes. None of the V and J calls come from the authors' own analysis; TCRdb made them. The sample data list some 38,000 distinct CDR3 sequences, and just under 4% of these were observed just once. The ten largest clones take up 8% to 10% of the sample.

The source of this sequence is an adult who was a healthcare worker with PCR-confirmed SARS-CoV-2 infection or an uninfected control (not recorded which). Sequenced material: whole blood. The V gene is TRBV6-1 and the J gene is TRBJ2-7; the D gene is not confidently resolved. The CDR3 amino acid sequence is: CASSEWYEQYF. Here is the DNA: TGTGCCAGCAGTGAATGGTACGAGCAGTACTTC.